These 15 T cell receptor beta chains came from one sample sequenced in a study of T cell repertoires in cytomegalovirus infection. TCRdb recomputed calls from the reads with MiXCR, one row per CDR3 protein. The sample lists 44,000 or so distinct CDR3 sequences, roughly 22% seen once, with over 85% in the top ten. Their recognized antigens are unknown. The source material was CD8+ T cells from cultured PBMCs, sampled from culture after CMV antigen stimulation. These receptors were collected from a human donor in good health (CMV status not recorded). Some clones in this sample may be carry-over from other donors' samples.

This clonotype was detected a few times. The chain has TRBV7-3 and TRBJ2-1, with TRBD2 identical over 8 bases. Germline CDR1 reads SGHTA; CDR2 reads FQGTGA. The CDR3 extends over 15 amino acids. Germline trimming cut 3 bases from V and 5 bases from J; bases unmatched to any gene: 6. The CDR3 reads CASSLGGSGNNEQFF. In DNA form, the CDR3 reads TGTGCCAGCAGCTTGGGGGGTAGCGGGAACAATGAGCAGTTCTTC.

The CDR3, as DNA: TGTGCCAGCAAAGAACAGGGGTATCAGCCCCAGCATTTT. Translation gives CASKEQGYQPQHF. This chain joins TRBV6-2 or TRBV6-3 and TRBJ1-5; 7 bases are shared with TRBD1. The CDR3 covers 13 residues. V trimming: 7 bases; J trimming: 5 bases; junction bases outside the gene matches: 5. Germline V gene data show CDR1 as MNHEY and CDR2 as SVGEGT.

This clonotype has more than one count but fewer than ten. The V call is TRBV6-8, the J call TRBJ2-3; D remains unclear. In germline, CDR1 is MNHGY, CDR2 SAAAGT. The CDR3 is 13 amino acids. The V end was cut by 2 bases, the J end by 2 bases, with 5 bases between. DNA for the CDR3: TGTGCCAGCAGTTACGGGAACACAGATACGCAGTATTTT. Translating it yields CASSYGNTDTQYF.

This clonotype was counted between two and nine times. The CDR3 reads CASSSRWGDMFGYTF. In nucleotides, the CDR3 is TGTGCCAGCAGCTCCCGCTGGGGGGACATGTTTGGCTACACCTTC. This chain connects TRBV7-2 to TRBJ1-2; tentative D call: TRBD1 (6 bases). The CDR3 is 15 amino acids. The germline V and J ends were trimmed by 4 bases and 7 bases, with 19 bases remaining between them. Germline V gene data show CDR1 as SGHTA and CDR2 as FQGNSA. Based on the CDR3 plus reference TRBV7-2 and TRBJ1-2, the full variable domain is GAGVSQSPSNKVTEKGKDVELRCDPISGHTALYWYRQSLGQGLEFLIYFQGNSAPDKSGLPSDRFSAERTGGSVSTLTIQRTQQEDSAVYLCASSSRWGDMFGYTFGSGTRLTVV.

The chain is built from TRBV15 and TRBJ2-5; weak D call: TRBD2 (6 bases). V lost 0 bases and J lost 2, with 25 bases in between. This CDR3 has 20 amino acids. Looked up from germline, CDR1 is LNHNV and CDR2 is YYDKDF (reference sequence). The chain's CDR3 is CATSRETPTAPKRGQETQYF. CDR3 nucleotides: TGTGCCACCAGCAGAGAAACCCCTACCGCCCCCAAACGGGGGCAAGAGACCCAGTACTTC. The full variable domain, with the rest looked up from reference TRBV15 and TRBJ2-5, is DAMVIQNPRYQVTQFGKPVTLSCSQTLNHNVMYWYQQKSSQAPKLLFHYYDKDFNNEADTPDNFQSRRPNTSFCFLDIRSPGLGDTAMYLCATSRETPTAPKRGQETQYFGPGTRLLVL.

This clonotype was counted between two and nine times. The chain is built from TRBV7-8 and TRBJ1-3; D might be TRBD1 (5 bases). Per the germline V gene, CDR1 is SGHVS and CDR2 is FQNEAQ. V was clipped by 4 bases and J by 4 bases, with 11 bases between them. The CDR3 is 14 amino acids. CDR3 bases: TGTGCCAGCAGCTCCCCAAGGACAGGAAACACCATATATTTT. Its protein product is CASSSPRTGNTIYF.

This clonotype has a count of ten or more. The chain recombines TRBV27 with TRBJ2-1; TRBD2 might be the D (5 bases). V shed 3 bases and J shed 10 bases, with 10 bases lying between them. Germline assignment: CDR1 MNHEY and CDR2 SMNVEV (reference sequence). The CDR3 sequence is 12 residues long. The CDR3 sequence: CASSFEGREQFF. CDR3 in DNA: TGTGCCAGCAGTTTTGAGGGAAGGGAGCAGTTCTTC.

This clonotype has just a few counts. This rearrangement joins TRBV7-2 to TRBJ2-5; D is perhaps TRBD2 (6 bases). The CDR3 extends over 14 amino acids. Trimming left V 0 bases short and J 5 bases short, with 10 bases between. Germline V gives CDR1 SGHTA, CDR2 FQGNSA. CDR3 DNA sequence: TGTGCCAGCAGCTTAGCGGGAGGACTGGAGACCCAGTACTTC. It codes for CASSLAGGLETQYF.

The chain has TRBV7-3 and TRBJ1-5, with D possibly TRBD1 on 5 matching bases. The CDR3 totals 12 residues. The V gene lost 10 bases and the J gene lost 3 bases, with 10 bases spanning the gap. The V gene's germline CDR1 is SGHTA and CDR2 FQGTGA. The CDR3 protein is CAMTDNNQPQHF. The CDR3 DNA sequence: TGTGCCATGACAGACAACAATCAGCCCCAGCATTTT.

V usage is TRBV12-3 or TRBV12-4 and J usage is TRBJ2-7; no definite D call. Trimming pared 6 bases from V and 5 bases from J, leaving 14 bases between. This CDR3 has 13 residues. The CDR3, as DNA: TGTGCCAGCAGCACCCGATTAACCCACGAGCAGTACTTC. This sequence encodes CASSTRLTHEQYF.

The rearrangement joins TRBV24-1 to TRBJ1-5, with D possibly being TRBD1 (5 bases). The CDR3 length is 14 residues. Trimming cost V 3 bases and J 7 bases, with 12 bases left between them. CDR1 KGHDR and CDR2 SFDVKD come from the germline V gene. The CDR3 DNA is TGTGCCACCAGTGATCCAACAGGAGCCCAGCCCCAGCATTTT. Protein sequence: CATSDPTGAQPQHF.

V and J are TRBV6-2 or TRBV6-3 and TRBJ2-2; the D is unclear. This CDR3 comprises 13 residues. V was trimmed by 0 bases and J by 5 bases, leaving 4 bases between them. Germline CDR1 reads MNHEY; CDR2 reads SVGEGT. This CDR3 reads CASSYSRTGELFF. The CDR3 nucleotides read TGTGCCAGCAGTTACTCCAGAACCGGGGAGCTGTTTTTT.

The chain uses TRBV7-2 and TRBJ2-1; 7 bases line up with TRBD2. Unmatched junction bases numbered 7, after V lost 1 base and J lost 10 bases. CDR1 and CDR2 from the germline V gene are SGHTA and FQGNSA. The CDR3 sequence is 14 residues long. The CDR3 reads CASSLVSGAMEQFF. CDR3 nucleotides: TGTGCCAGCAGCTTAGTAAGCGGGGCTATGGAGCAGTTCTTC.

The CDR3 DNA sequence: TGTGCCAGCAGCTCCCGGTCCTATGGCTACACCTTC. The encoded protein is CASSSRSYGYTF. The V and J genes are TRBV9 and TRBJ1-2; D is unclear. The CDR3 extends over 12 amino acids. The V gene lost 4 bases and the J gene lost 4 bases, with 8 bases spanning the gap. Germline lookup yields CDR1 SGDLS and CDR2 YYNGEE.

This clonotype appeared a few times. The chain combines TRBV7-9 with TRBJ2-5; TRBD2 aligns across 13 bases. CDR1 is SEHNR, CDR2 FQNEAQ, per germline (reference sequence). The V and J ends lost 5 bases and 4 bases, in that order; junction bases with no gene match: 4. The CDR3 is 15 amino acids. The CDR3 reads CASSPGTSGVETQYF. The CDR3 coding sequence is TGTGCCAGCAGCCCTGGGACTAGCGGGGTAGAGACCCAGTACTTC.